Below are 10 T cell receptor beta chains sequenced from a single sample in a study of blood T cell repertoires in COVID-19. Sequenced by immunoSEQ multiplex PCR; TCRdb stores in-frame clones only, minus some. The sample includes some 120,000 clones, 79% of them seen just once. Sequencing used peripheral blood. The receptors shown here come from a middle-aged man with active or convalescent COVID-19.

This clone was observed a single time. V is TRBV19 and J is TRBJ2-2; a possible D gene is TRBD1 (5 bases). The germline CDR1 and CDR2 sequences are LNHDA and SQIVND (reference sequence). Trimming removed 11 bases from V and 7 bases from J, with 14 bases in between. This CDR3 is built from 12 residues. Written as DNA, the CDR3 is TGTGCCTCTTGTAGGGGCGGCGGGGAGCTGTTTTTT. Its translation: CASCRGGGELFF.

The chain combines TRBV29-1 with TRBJ2-3; TRBD2 aligns across 8 bases. CDR1 and CDR2 from the germline V gene are SQVTM and ANQGSEA. V dropped 2 bases and J dropped 6; count of bases not matched to a gene: 4. This CDR3 comprises 13 residues. CDR3 sequence reads: CSVELAGGDTQYF. Here the CDR3 DNA reads TGCAGCGTTGAACTAGCGGGCGGGGATACGCAGTATTTT.

The chain employs TRBV15 and TRBJ2-7; 7 bases fit TRBD2. The CDR3 runs 16 residues. Germline CDR1 is LNHNV and CDR2 is YYDKDF (reference sequence). V gave up 0 bases and J gave up 0 bases; unmatched junction bases: 5. The CDR3 nucleotides read TGTGCCACCAGCAGAGATAGCGGGCTAAGCTCCTACGAGCAGTACTTC. Translating it yields CATSRDSGLSSYEQYF.

The chain has TRBV2 and TRBJ1-5; D is ambiguous. Per germline, CDR1 SNHLY and CDR2 FYNNEI. Trimming pared 3 bases from V and 4 bases from J, leaving 7 bases between. There are 13 residues in the CDR3. The CDR3 reads CASSEGRNQPQHF. The CDR3 DNA is TGTGCCAGCAGTGAGGGCCGGAATCAGCCCCAGCATTTT.

This clone has only a few counts. The chain is built from TRBV5-1 and TRBJ2-2; D unresolved. Germline CDR1 and CDR2: SGHRS and YFSETQ. The CDR3 runs 15 residues. V was trimmed by 0 bases and J by 4 bases, leaving 10 bases between them. The CDR3 DNA reads as TGCGCCAGCAGCTTGGTCAGGCAGTTCACCGGGGAGCTGTTTTTT. This codes for CASSLVRQFTGELFF.

This clone was seen a handful of times. The V and J genes are TRBV11-3 and TRBJ1-1; D call uncertain. The CDR3 has 13 residues. The germline V gene encodes CDR1 SGHNT and CDR2 YENEEA. Trimming pared 4 bases from V and 6 bases from J, leaving 12 bases between. CDR3 in DNA: TGTGCCAGCAGCTCCCCGAGGTGGGCTGAAGCTTTCTTT. It translates to CASSSPRWAEAFF.

The CDR3 here is CAWRRGAGGLYEQYF. The CDR3 DNA reads TGTGCCTGGAGGCGAGGGGCAGGGGGTCTCTACGAGCAGTACTTC. The rearrangement joins TRBV30 to TRBJ2-7; 7 bases agree with TRBD1. CDR3 length: 15 residues. V was pared by 3 bases and J by 3 bases, with 11 bases of the junction left unmatched. Germline V gene sequence: CDR1 GTSNPN, CDR2 SVGIG (reference sequence).

The chain is built from TRBV6-2 or TRBV6-3 and TRBJ2-6, with 10 bases fitting TRBD2. CDR1 MNHEY and CDR2 SVGEGT come from the germline V gene. The V gene end was trimmed by 5 bases and the J gene end by 4 bases; junction bases not matched to a gene: 2. The CDR3 extends over 15 amino acids. CDR3 nucleotide sequence: TGTGCCAGCAGTAGCGGGGGGGTAGGGGCCAACGTCCTGACTTTC. Translated, it gives CASSSGGVGANVLTF.

This clone was recorded only once. The chain has TRBV24-1 and TRBJ1-2; a weak D match, TRBD1 (5 bases). This CDR3 is 12 amino acids long. The germline CDR1 and CDR2 sequences are KGHDR and SFDVKD. V was cut by 9 bases and J by 4 bases, with 11 bases left in between. The CDR3 nucleotides are TGTGCCACCTGGGGACTCACCTATGGCTACACCTTC. This codes for CATWGLTYGYTF.

The rearrangement links TRBV7-9 to TRBJ2-3; 7 nucleotides align to TRBD2. The V gene end was trimmed by 2 bases and the J gene end by 1 base; junction bases not matched to a gene: 9. The CDR3 has 17 residues. Germline assignment: CDR1 SEHNR and CDR2 FQNEAQ (reference sequence). The CDR3 loop is CASSLLSRGDGTDTQYF. CDR3 nucleotides: TGTGCCAGCAGCTTATTAAGCCGGGGGGACGGCACAGATACGCAGTATTTT.